The rows below give T cell receptor beta chains drawn from one sample of a study of early T cells in non-severe SARS-CoV-2 infection. TCRdb passed the 5' RACE reads through MiXCR, listing each CDR3 protein once. This table has tens of thousands of distinct CDR3 sequences, around a quarter appearing once. The sequencing used whole blood, collected at baseline. The receptors shown here come from an adult who was a healthcare worker with PCR-confirmed SARS-CoV-2 infection or an uninfected control (not recorded which). Each CDR3 is given without its conserved first and last residue. The D gene is left open where the match is weak.

D gene	V gene	CDR3 protein
TRBD1	TRBV29-1	SVGPTGEANYGYT
TRBD1	TRBV7-2	ASSLVRGRETQY
.	TRBV18	ASSPPWEGTEAF
.	TRBV5-1	ASSLGAGNAYEQY
.	TRBV11-2	ASSSAANYGYT
.	TRBV12-3/TRBV12-4	ASSLGGTNTEAF
TRBD2	TRBV29-1	SVGVPSGGLSTDTQY
TRBD1	TRBV9	ASSTLAPGQWNTGELF
.	TRBV6-1	ASSEARRGYPLYEQY
.	TRBV20-1	SARGQSNERLF
.	TRBV7-9	ASSAAGEQY
.	TRBV7-9	ASSSRGENEQF
TRBD1	TRBV11-2	ASSPTGGVNNEQY
TRBD2	TRBV7-3	ASSQSGGNYNEQF
.	TRBV7-6	ASRGGVETQY
.	TRBV18	ASSREGGMDEQY
TRBD1	TRBV20-1	SARDRDRLNYGSYEQY
.	TRBV4-1	ASSQGIEPPADTQY
TRBD2	TRBV20-1	SANGGGAADTQY
TRBD1	TRBV7-9	ASSLRRSQGSLLTEAF
.	TRBV20-1	SAISPVGGTDTQY
.	TRBV7-2	ASSLDLAGEQY
TRBD1	TRBV10-1	ASSDRGLGTDTQY
TRBD1	TRBV18	ATHSGTGGYEQY
.	TRBV7-9	ASSPEGGLNEKLF
.	TRBV29-1	SVVEDHKYEQY
.	TRBV6-5	ASSLNPAFSYEQY
.	TRBV10-3	AISESGALQETQY
.	TRBV27	ASTRRGEAEAF
.	TRBV29-1	SVGQADQETQY
.	TRBV7-3	ASSFTSSGSGNTIY
TRBD2	TRBV28	ASSGLADRTDTQY
.	TRBV6-5	ASSYSFGNTEAF
.	TRBV5-1	ASSLGGPDTQY
TRBD2	TRBV4-2	ASSQDRLAGGLTYEQY
.	TRBV7-6	ASSPTPTTEQF
.	TRBV20-1	SAEGVQGETQY
.	TRBV2	ASSAEITEAF
TRBD1	TRBV6-2/TRBV6-3	ASSRTGFQENQY
.	TRBV7-9	ASSLPGPSYEQY
.	TRBV11-2	ASSFSRVTDTQY
.	TRBV2	ASSEYPANGYT
TRBD1	TRBV7-7	ASSPRDRGDEQY
.	TRBV21-1	ATPPTRNTGELF
TRBD2	TRBV4-2	ASSQVRSGGYNEQF
.	TRBV5-5	ASSLNDYGYT
.	TRBV12-3/TRBV12-4	ASSFLRQSTDTQY